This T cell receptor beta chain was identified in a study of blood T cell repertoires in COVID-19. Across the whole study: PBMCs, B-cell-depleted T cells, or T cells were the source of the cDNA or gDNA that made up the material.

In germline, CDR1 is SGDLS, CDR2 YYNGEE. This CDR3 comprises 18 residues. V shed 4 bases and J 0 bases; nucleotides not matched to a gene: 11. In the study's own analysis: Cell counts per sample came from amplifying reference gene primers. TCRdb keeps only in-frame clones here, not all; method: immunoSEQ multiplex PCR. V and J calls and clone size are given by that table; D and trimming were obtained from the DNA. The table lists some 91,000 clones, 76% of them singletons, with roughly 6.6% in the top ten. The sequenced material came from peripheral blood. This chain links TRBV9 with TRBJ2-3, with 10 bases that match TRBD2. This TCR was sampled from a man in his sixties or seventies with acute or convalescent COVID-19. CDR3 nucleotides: TGTGCCAGCAGCCGAAATAGCGGGGGGCCTAGAAGCACAGATACGCAGTATTTT. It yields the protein CASSRNSGGPRSTDTQYF. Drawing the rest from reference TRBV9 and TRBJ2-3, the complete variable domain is DSGVTQTPKHLITATGQRVTLRCSPRSGDLSVYWYQQSLDQGLQFLIQYYNGEERAKGNILERFSAQQFPDLHSELNLSSLELGDSALYFCASSRNSGGPRSTDTQYFGPGTRLTVL.